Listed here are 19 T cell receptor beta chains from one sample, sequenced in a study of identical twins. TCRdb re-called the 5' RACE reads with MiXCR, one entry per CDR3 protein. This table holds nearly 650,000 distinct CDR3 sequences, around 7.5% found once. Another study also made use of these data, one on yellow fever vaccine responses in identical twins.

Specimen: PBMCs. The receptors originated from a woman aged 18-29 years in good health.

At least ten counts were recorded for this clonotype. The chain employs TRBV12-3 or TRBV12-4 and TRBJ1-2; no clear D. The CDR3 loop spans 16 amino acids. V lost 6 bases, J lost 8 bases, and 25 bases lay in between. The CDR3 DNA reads TGTGCCAGCAGGCCGTCGACAAAGACCCCAGGAGGAGGCTACACCTTC. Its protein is CASRPSTKTPGGGYTF.

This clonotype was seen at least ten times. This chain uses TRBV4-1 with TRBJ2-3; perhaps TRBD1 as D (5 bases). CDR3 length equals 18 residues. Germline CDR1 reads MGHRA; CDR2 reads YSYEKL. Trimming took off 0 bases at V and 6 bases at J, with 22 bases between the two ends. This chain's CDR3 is CASSQDQVRQGRKDTQYF. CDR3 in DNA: TGCGCCAGCAGCCAAGATCAGGTTAGGCAGGGTAGGAAGGATACGCAGTATTTT.

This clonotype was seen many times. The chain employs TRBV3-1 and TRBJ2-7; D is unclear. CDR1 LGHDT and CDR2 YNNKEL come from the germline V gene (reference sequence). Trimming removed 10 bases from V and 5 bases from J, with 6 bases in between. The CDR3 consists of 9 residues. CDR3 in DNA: TGTGCCACCTCGGACGAGCAGTACTTC. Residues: CATSDEQYF.

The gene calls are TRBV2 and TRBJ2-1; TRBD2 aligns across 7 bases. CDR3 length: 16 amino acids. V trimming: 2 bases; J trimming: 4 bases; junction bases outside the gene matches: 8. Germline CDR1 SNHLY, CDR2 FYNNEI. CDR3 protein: CASSEQGGRAYNEQFF. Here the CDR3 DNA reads TGTGCCAGCAGTGAACAGGGTGGGAGGGCTTACAATGAGCAGTTCTTC.

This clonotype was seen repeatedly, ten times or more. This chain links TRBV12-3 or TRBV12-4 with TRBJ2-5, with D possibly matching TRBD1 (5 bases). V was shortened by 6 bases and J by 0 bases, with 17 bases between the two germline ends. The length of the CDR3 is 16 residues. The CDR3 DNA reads TGTGCCAGCAGCCGTGGGTTGGGGCTATACCAAGAGACCCAGTACTTC. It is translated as CASSRGLGLYQETQYF.

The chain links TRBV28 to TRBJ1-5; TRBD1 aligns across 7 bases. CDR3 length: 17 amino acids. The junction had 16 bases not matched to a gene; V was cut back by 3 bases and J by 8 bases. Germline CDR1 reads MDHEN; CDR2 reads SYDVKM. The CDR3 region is CASSLGLQGGILEPQHF. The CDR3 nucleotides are TGTGCCAGCAGTTTGGGCCTCCAGGGGGGAATCCTGGAGCCCCAGCATTTT.

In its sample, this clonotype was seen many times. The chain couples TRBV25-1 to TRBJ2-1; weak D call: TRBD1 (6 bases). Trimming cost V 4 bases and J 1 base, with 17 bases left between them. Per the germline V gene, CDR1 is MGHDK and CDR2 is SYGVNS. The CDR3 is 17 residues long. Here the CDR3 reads CASSVGSSGVSYNEQFF. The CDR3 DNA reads TGTGCCAGCAGTGTAGGTAGTTCAGGGGTTTCCTACAATGAGCAGTTCTTC. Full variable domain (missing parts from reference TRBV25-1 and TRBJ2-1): EADIYQTPRYLVIGTGKKITLECSQTMGHDKMYWYQQDPGMELHLIHYSYGVNSTEKGDLSSESTVSRIRTEHFPLTLESARPSHTSQYLCASSVGSSGVSYNEQFFGPGTRLTVL.

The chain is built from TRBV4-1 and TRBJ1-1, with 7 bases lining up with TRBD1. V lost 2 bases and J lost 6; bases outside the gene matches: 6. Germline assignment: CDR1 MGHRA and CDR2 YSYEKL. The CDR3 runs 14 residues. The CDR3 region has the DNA TGCGCCAGCAGCCAAAGACAGGGAGGAGCTGAAGCTTTCTTT. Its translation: CASSQRQGGAEAFF.

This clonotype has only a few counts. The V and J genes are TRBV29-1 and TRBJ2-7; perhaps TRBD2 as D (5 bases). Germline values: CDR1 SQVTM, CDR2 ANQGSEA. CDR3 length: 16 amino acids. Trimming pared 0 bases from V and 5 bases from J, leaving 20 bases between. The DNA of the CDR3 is TGCAGCGTTGAAGATTGGCAGTCTCGGGAAAGGCACGAGCAGTACTTC. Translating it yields CSVEDWQSRERHEQYF.

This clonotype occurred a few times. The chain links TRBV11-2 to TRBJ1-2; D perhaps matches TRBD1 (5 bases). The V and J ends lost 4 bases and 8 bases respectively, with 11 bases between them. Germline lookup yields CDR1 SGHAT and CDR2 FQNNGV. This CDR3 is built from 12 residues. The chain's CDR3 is CASSSGERGYTF. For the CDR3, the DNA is TGTGCCAGCAGCTCGGGGGAGCGGGGCTACACCTTC.

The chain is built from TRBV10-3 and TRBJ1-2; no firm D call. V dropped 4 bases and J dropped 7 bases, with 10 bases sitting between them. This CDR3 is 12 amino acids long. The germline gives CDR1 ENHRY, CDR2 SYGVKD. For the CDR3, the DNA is TGTGCCATCAGTGCCCCGGGTTTTGGCTACACCTTC. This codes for CAISAPGFGYTF.

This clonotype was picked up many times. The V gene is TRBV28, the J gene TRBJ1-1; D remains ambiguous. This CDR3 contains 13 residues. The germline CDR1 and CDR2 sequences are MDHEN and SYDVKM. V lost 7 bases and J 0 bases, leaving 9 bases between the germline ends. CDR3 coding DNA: TGTGCCAGCACCCATGGCCTGAACACTGAAGCTTTCTTT. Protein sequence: CASTHGLNTEAFF.

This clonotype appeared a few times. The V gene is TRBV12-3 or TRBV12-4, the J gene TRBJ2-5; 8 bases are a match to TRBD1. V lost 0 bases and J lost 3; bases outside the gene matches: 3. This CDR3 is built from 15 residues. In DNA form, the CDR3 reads TGTGCCAGCAGTTTAGCGTGGACAGGGAAAGAGACCCAGTACTTC. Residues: CASSLAWTGKETQYF.

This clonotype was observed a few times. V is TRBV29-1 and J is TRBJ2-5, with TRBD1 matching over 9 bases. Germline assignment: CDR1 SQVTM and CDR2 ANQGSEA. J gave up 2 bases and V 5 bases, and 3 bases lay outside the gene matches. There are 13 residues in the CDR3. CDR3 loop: CSVPDRGQETQYF. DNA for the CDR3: TGCAGCGTTCCAGACAGGGGGCAAGAGACCCAGTACTTC.

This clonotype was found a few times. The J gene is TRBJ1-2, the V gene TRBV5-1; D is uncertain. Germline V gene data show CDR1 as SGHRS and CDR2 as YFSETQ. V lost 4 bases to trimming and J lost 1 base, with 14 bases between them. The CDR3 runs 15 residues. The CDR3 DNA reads TGCGCCAGCAGCGAGACCCTTTCGAATAACTATGGCTACACCTTC. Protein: CASSETLSNNYGYTF.

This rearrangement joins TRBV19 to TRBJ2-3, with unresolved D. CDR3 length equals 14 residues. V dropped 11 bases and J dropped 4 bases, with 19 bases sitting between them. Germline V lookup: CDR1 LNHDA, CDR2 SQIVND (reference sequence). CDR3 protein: CAGLQQALADTQYF. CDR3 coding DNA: TGTGCCGGCTTGCAGCAGGCCCTCGCAGATACGCAGTATTTT.

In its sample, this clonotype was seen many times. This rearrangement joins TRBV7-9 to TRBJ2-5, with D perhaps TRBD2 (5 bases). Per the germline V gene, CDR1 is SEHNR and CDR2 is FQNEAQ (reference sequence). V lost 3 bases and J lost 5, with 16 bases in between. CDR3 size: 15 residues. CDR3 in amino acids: CASSFVLGVGETQYF. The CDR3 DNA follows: TGTGCCAGCAGCTTTGTGCTCGGGGTCGGGGAGACCCAGTACTTC.

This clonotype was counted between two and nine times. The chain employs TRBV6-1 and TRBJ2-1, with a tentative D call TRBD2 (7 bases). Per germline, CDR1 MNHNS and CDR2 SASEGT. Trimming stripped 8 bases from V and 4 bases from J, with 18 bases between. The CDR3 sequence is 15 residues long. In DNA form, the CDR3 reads TGTGCCAGCCAACCTCGGGGGGCGCAGTACAATGAGCAGTTCTTC. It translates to CASQPRGAQYNEQFF.

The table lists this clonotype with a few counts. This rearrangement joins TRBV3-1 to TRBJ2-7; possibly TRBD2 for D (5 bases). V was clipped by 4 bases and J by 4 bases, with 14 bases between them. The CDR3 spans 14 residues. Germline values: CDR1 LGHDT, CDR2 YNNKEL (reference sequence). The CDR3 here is CASSRRGSEYEQYF. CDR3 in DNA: TGTGCCAGCAGCCGACGGGGTAGCGAATACGAGCAGTACTTC.